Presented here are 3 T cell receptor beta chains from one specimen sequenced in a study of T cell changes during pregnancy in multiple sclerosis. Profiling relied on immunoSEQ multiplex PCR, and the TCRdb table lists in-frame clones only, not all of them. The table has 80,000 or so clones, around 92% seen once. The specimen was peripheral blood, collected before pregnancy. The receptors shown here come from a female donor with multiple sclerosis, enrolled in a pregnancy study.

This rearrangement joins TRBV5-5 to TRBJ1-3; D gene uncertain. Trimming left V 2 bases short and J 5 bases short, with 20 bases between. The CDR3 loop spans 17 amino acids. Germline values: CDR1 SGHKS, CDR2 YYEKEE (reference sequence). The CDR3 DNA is TGTGCCAGCAGCTTAGACCCCTCGGGGATCCTAAGAAACACCATATATTTT. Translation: CASSLDPSGILRNTIYF. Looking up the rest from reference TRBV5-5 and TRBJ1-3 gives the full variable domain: DAGVTQSPTHLIKTRGQQVTLRCSPISGHKSVSWYQQVLGQGPQFIFQYYEKEERGRGNFPDRFSARQFPNYSSELNVNALLLGDSALYLCASSLDPSGILRNTIYFGEGSWLTVV.

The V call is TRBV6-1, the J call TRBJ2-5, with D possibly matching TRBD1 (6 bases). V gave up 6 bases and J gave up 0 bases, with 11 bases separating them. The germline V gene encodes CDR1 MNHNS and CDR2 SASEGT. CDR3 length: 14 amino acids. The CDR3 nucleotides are TGTGCCAGCAGCCCCCGGGACAACCAAGAGACCCAGTACTTC. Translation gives CASSPRDNQETQYF.

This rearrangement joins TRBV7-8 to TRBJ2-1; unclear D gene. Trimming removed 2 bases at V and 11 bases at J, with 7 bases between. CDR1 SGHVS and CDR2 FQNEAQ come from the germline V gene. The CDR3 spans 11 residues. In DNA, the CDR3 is TGTGCCAGCAGCTTAATGGAGAAGCAGTTCTTC. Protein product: CASSLMEKQFF.